The sequence of this T cell receptor (beta chain) was determined in a study of T cells in localized non-small cell lung cancer. Study outcomes and limitations: Higher T cell density in the blood was associated with longer overall survival, whereas higher adjacent-lung clonality associated with shorter survival. Heterogeneity remains possible, as sequencing covered one tumor region only. There was higher T cell clonality in uninvolved adjacent lung than in tumor, and it was highest there. Among the top 100 tumor clones, a median around 50 appeared in adjacent lung.

On this clone: The antigen is unknown.

TCRdb's table, derived via immunoSEQ multiplex PCR, lists solely in-frame clones and lacks some. The sample holds roughly 25,000 clones; approximately 83% are singletons and the top ten take under 6.5%. The clonotype comes from a male donor at least 60 years old with stage II squamous cell lung carcinoma. The sequencing here drew on peripheral blood, taken before any cancer treatment.

Written as DNA, the CDR3 is TGTGCTAGTGGTGTGGGACAGGGCGGCGAGCAGTACTTC. Residues: CASGVGQGGEQYF. The chain carries TRBV12-5 and TRBJ2-7; 9 bases agree with TRBD1. V was clipped by 5 bases and J by 6 bases; unmatched bases: 5. CDR1 and CDR2 from the germline V gene are LGHNT and FRNRAP. This CDR3 is built from 13 residues.